This TCR beta chain emerged from a study of blood T cell repertoires in COVID-19. Study context: COVID-19 samples collected from the United States, Italy and Spain covered acute and convalescent phases. PBMCs, B-cell-depleted T cells, or T cells were the source of the cDNA or gDNA that made up the material.

The CDR3 extends over 14 amino acids. The V and J ends lost 6 bases and 8 bases, in that order; junction bases with no gene match: 7. Germline V CDR1 and CDR2: MRHNA, SNTAGT. Authors' data handling: Estimation of nucleated cell counts relied on the amplification of reference gene primers. The method was immunoSEQ multiplex PCR; TCRdb's version includes in-frame clones alone and lacks a portion of them. V and J calls plus clone size are reproduced from that table; the DNA served to infer D and trimming. The repertoire holds 95,000 to 150,000 clones, 75% to 90% seen once, with around 4.7% in the top ten.

V usage is TRBV6-4 and J usage is TRBJ2-1, with 10 nucleotides matching TRBD1. Sequencing used peripheral blood. The source is a man aged 40-49 years with acute or convalescent COVID-19. For the CDR3, the DNA is TGTGCCAGCAGAGATTCAGACAGGGGGCATGAGCAGTTCTTC. This translates into CASRDSDRGHEQFF.